These 21 T cell receptor beta chains share one sample of origin, sequenced in a study of cytomegalovirus exposure and HLA in healthy donors. PCR used 60 Vbeta primers and 13 Jbeta primers. Profiled with immunoSEQ multiplex PCR; TCRdb holds only in-frame clones, not every one. Of fewer than 200,000 clones listed, over 70% are singletons. Material: PBMCs. The receptor source for this set is a woman in her 30s in good health and CMV-seronegative.

The V gene is TRBV5-6, the J gene TRBJ2-5, with D tentatively TRBD1 (6 bases). Germline V lookup: CDR1 SGHDT, CDR2 YYEEEE. This CDR3 is 14 amino acids long. Deletions cut 4 bases from V and 9 bases from J, with 19 bases between. Written as DNA, the CDR3 is TGTGCCAGCAGCGACACAGGGACCGAGATGGCCCAGTACTTC. The encoded protein is CASSDTGTEMAQYF.

This chain connects TRBV9 to TRBJ2-7, with TRBD1 identical over 11 bases. CDR3 size: 14 residues. V was pared by 4 bases and J by 3 bases, with 3 bases of the junction left unmatched. Germline V CDR1 and CDR2: SGDLS, YYNGEE. DNA of the CDR3: TGTGCCAGCAGCCCGGGACAGGGGGACTACGAGCAGTACTTC. It codes for CASSPGQGDYEQYF.

The V call is TRBV7-2, the J call TRBJ1-1; 7 bases are a match to TRBD1. The V gene's germline CDR1 is SGHTA and CDR2 FQGNSA. J lost 4 bases, V lost 5 bases, and 10 bases had no gene match. The CDR3 totals 15 residues. The CDR3 nucleotides read TGTGCCAGCAGCGTCCAATTGACAGGGCGCACTGAAGCTTTCTTT. Translating it yields CASSVQLTGRTEAFF.

A single count supports this clone. V usage is TRBV28 and J usage is TRBJ2-5; 7 positions match TRBD1. Germline values: CDR1 MDHEN, CDR2 SYDVKM. V gave up 6 bases and J gave up 5 bases; unmatched junction bases: 9. The CDR3 sequence is 14 residues long. The CDR3 reads CASRPDREWETQYF. In nucleotides, the CDR3 is TGTGCCAGCAGGCCCGACAGGGAATGGGAGACCCAGTACTTC.

The chain carries TRBV28 and TRBJ2-1; TRBD2 is a possible D gene (6 bases). Germline V gene data show CDR1 as MDHEN and CDR2 as SYDVKM. The CDR3 consists of 15 residues. The ends were cut back, 7 bases at V and 2 bases at J, with 15 bases in the middle. The CDR3 nucleotides are TGTGCCAGCACCCCAGGGCGGGGTACCTACAATGAGCAGTTCTTC. This sequence encodes CASTPGRGTYNEQFF.

The chain has TRBV7-8 and TRBJ2-1; no definite D call. The CDR3 is 11 amino acids. V was trimmed by 4 bases and J by 7 bases, leaving 5 bases between them. Looked up from germline, CDR1 is SGHVS and CDR2 is FQNEAQ. Here the CDR3 reads CASSSLNEQFF. The CDR3 DNA is TGTGCCAGCAGCTCCTTAAATGAGCAGTTCTTC.

The chain links TRBV29-1 to TRBJ2-3; no reliable D call. V dropped 3 bases and J dropped 0 bases, with 7 bases sitting between them. CDR1 is SQVTM, CDR2 ANQGSEA, per germline. The CDR3 has 13 amino acids. CDR3 DNA sequence: TGCAGCGTTGATACAGCTAGCACAGATACGCAGTATTTT. This codes for CSVDTASTDTQYF.

This chain links TRBV11-2 with TRBJ2-1; weak D call: TRBD1 (6 bases). V lost 6 bases and J 4 bases, leaving 7 bases between the germline ends. The germline V gene encodes CDR1 SGHAT and CDR2 FQNNGV. This CDR3 has 12 amino acids. The CDR3 protein is CASRTGYNEQFF. CDR3 DNA sequence: TGTGCCAGCAGGACAGGATACAATGAGCAGTTCTTC.

CDR3 sequence reads: CASSLPPQGLTDTQYF. The CDR3 DNA follows: TGTGCCAGCAGTCTACCCCCCCAGGGTCTTACAGATACGCAGTATTTT. The chain carries TRBV5-5 and TRBJ2-3; TRBD1 might be the D (5 bases). Trimming shortened V by 5 bases and J by 3 bases, and 19 bases separated the two germline ends. Germline V gene data show CDR1 as SGHKS and CDR2 as YYEKEE (reference sequence). The CDR3 contains 16 residues.

V gene TRBV5-1 combines with J gene TRBJ1-1; TRBD1 is a possible D gene (5 bases). CDR3 length equals 16 residues. V lost 2 bases, J lost 10 bases, and 24 bases lay in between. Germline V gene sequence: CDR1 SGHRS, CDR2 YFSETQ. CDR3 residues: CASSFEPGLSTKVAFF. Written as DNA, the CDR3 is TGCGCCAGCAGCTTTGAACCGGGACTCTCAACGAAAGTAGCTTTCTTT.

The chain has TRBV5-1 and TRBJ2-1; 8 nucleotides match TRBD2. With 7 bases clipped from V and 4 bases from J, the junction kept 4 bases outside the gene matches. Germline lookup yields CDR1 SGHRS and CDR2 YFSETQ. The CDR3 length is 13 residues. The chain's CDR3 is CASAGGAYNEQFF. The CDR3 DNA reads TGCGCCAGCGCCGGGGGGGCTTACAATGAGCAGTTCTTC.

This chain links TRBV10-3 with TRBJ2-3; 7 bases match TRBD2. The V segment lost 4 bases and the J segment 3 bases; nucleotides outside the gene matches: 1. The V gene's germline CDR1 is ENHRY and CDR2 SYGVKD. CDR3 size: 13 residues. This chain's CDR3 is CAISVSGTDTQYF. Written as DNA, the CDR3 is TGTGCCATCAGTGTTAGCGGGACAGATACGCAGTATTTT.

The chain combines TRBV7-2 with TRBJ1-6, with 9 positions matching TRBD1. Germline lookup yields CDR1 SGHTA and CDR2 FQGNSA. Germline trimming cut 5 bases from V and 6 bases from J; bases unmatched to any gene: 5. CDR3 length: 15 amino acids. The CDR3 here is CASSLGTGSNSPLHF. CDR3 DNA: TGTGCCAGCAGCCTGGGGACAGGGAGTAATTCACCCCTCCACTTT.

The CDR3 spells CASSLELADPGTQYF. The CDR3 DNA reads TGTGCCAGCAGCTTGGAACTAGCGGACCCCGGGACGCAGTATTTT. The chain links TRBV5-6 to TRBJ2-3; 8 bases fit TRBD2. V was clipped by 0 bases and J by 9 bases; unmatched bases: 9. Germline values: CDR1 SGHDT, CDR2 YYEEEE. The CDR3 has 15 amino acids.

This clone came up a few times. J is TRBJ2-3 and V is TRBV7-8; TRBD2 might be the D (5 bases). This CDR3 contains 14 residues. CDR1 SGHVS and CDR2 FQNEAQ come from the germline V gene. The V gene lost 5 bases and the J gene lost 3 bases, with 12 bases spanning the gap. This chain's CDR3 is CASSPQRVTDTQYF. The CDR3 DNA follows: TGTGCCAGCAGCCCCCAGAGGGTGACAGATACGCAGTATTTT.

The chain combines TRBV6-5 with TRBJ1-1, with D tentatively TRBD1 (6 bases). CDR1 MNHEY and CDR2 SVGAGI come from the germline V gene. Trimming stripped 1 base from V and 5 bases from J, with 17 bases between. The CDR3 extends over 16 amino acids. Written as DNA, the CDR3 is TGTGCCAGCAGTTACTGGGCGGGAGGGGGGGGGACTGAAGCTTTCTTT. Its translation is CASSYWAGGGGTEAFF.

The chain couples TRBV11-2 to TRBJ2-3; D ambiguous. The V and J ends lost 0 bases and 0 bases respectively, with 10 bases between them. The CDR3 covers 16 residues. In germline, CDR1 is SGHAT, CDR2 FQNNGV. In nucleotides, the CDR3 is TGTGCCAGCAGCTTAGATCCAGGATTTAGCACAGATACGCAGTATTTT. Its protein is CASSLDPGFSTDTQYF.

The chain uses TRBV7-9 and TRBJ2-5, with 7 bases fitting TRBD2. After removal of 7 bases from V and 3 bases from J, the junction contained 11 bases not matched to a gene. CDR3 length: 15 residues. CDR1 SEHNR and CDR2 FQNEAQ come from the germline V gene (reference sequence). The CDR3 protein is CASTRRAAGKETQYF. The DNA of the CDR3 is TGTGCCAGCACCAGACGGGCAGCGGGGAAAGAGACCCAGTACTTC.

For the CDR3, the DNA is TGTGCCAGCAGCCAAAGGCGGGAGGGCTCCTACAATGAGCAGTTCTTC. Translated, it gives CASSQRREGSYNEQFF. The genes are TRBV2 and TRBJ2-1; 9 bases map to TRBD2. The germline V gene encodes CDR1 SNHLY and CDR2 FYNNEI. Losses at the gene ends were 6 bases for V and 0 bases for J; bases not matched to a gene: 6. This CDR3 has 16 residues.

The chain is built from TRBV9 and TRBJ2-3; the D is unclear. The ends were cut back, 0 bases at V and 2 bases at J, with 10 bases in the middle. The CDR3 extends over 15 amino acids. Germline-derived CDR1 and CDR2 are SGDLS and YYNGEE. The chain's CDR3 is CASSVGGALTDTQYF. In nucleotides, the CDR3 is TGTGCCAGCAGCGTAGGCGGAGCCCTCACAGATACGCAGTATTTT.

CDR3 loop: CASSPGQGVTYEQYF. The CDR3 DNA is TGTGCCAGCTCACCTGGACAGGGGGTAACCTACGAGCAGTACTTC. The chain joins TRBV18 to TRBJ2-7, with 10 nucleotides matching TRBD1. Per germline, CDR1 KGHSH and CDR2 LQKENI. The CDR3 runs to 15 residues. Losses at the gene ends were 3 bases for V and 2 bases for J; bases not matched to a gene: 4.